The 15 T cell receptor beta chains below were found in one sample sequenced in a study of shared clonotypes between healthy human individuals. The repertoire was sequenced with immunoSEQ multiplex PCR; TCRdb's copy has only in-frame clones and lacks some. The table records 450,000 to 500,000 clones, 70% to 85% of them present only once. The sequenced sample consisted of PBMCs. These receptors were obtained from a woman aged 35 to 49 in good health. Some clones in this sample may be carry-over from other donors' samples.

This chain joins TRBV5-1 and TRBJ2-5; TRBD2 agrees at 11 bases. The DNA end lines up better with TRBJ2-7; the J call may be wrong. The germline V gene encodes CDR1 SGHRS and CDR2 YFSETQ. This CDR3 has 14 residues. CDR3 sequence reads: CASSWTSGSVEQYF. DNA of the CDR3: TGCGCCAGCAGCTGGACTAGCGGGTCGGTCGAGCAGTACTTC.

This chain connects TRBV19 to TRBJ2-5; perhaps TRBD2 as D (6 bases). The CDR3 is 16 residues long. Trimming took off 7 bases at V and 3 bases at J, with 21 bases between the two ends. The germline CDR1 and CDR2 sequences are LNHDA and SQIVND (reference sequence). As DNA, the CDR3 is TGTGCCAGTAACAAACTTGGGGCGGGGTCCGAAGAGACCCAGTACTTC. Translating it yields CASNKLGAGSEETQYF. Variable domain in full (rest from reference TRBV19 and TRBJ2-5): DGGITQSPKYLFRKEGQNVTLSCEQNLNHDAMYWYRQDPGQGLRLIYYSQIVNDFQKGDIAEGYSVSREKKESFPLTVTSAQKNPTAFYLCASNKLGAGSEETQYFGPGTRLLVL.

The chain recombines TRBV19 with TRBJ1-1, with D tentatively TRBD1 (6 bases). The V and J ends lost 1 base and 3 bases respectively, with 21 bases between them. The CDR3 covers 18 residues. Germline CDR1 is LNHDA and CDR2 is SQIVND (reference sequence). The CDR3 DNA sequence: TGTGCCAGTAGTATAGTTTACTTGGGGGCGTTGGGGTACACTGAAGCTTTCTTT. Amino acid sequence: CASSIVYLGALGYTEAFF. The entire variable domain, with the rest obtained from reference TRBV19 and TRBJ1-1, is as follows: DGGITQSPKYLFRKEGQNVTLSCEQNLNHDAMYWYRQDPGQGLRLIYYSQIVNDFQKGDIAEGYSVSREKKESFPLTVTSAQKNPTAFYLCASSIVYLGALGYTEAFFGQGTRLTVV.

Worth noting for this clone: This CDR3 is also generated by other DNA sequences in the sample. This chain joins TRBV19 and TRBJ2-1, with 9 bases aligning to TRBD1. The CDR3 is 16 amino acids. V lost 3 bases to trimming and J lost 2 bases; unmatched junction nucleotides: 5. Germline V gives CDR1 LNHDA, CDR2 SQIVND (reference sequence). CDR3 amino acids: CASSIGTGIPYNEQFF. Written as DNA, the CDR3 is TGTGCCAGTAGTATCGGGACAGGGATCCCCTACAATGAGCAGTTCTTC. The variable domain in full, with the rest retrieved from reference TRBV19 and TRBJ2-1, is DGGITQSPKYLFRKEGQNVTLSCEQNLNHDAMYWYRQDPGQGLRLIYYSQIVNDFQKGDIAEGYSVSREKKESFPLTVTSAQKNPTAFYLCASSIGTGIPYNEQFFGPGTRLTVL.

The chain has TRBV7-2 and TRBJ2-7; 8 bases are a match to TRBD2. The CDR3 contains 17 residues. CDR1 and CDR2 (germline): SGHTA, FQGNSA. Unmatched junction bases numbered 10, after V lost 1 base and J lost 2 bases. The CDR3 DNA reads TGTGCCAGCAGCTTAGAGGCCGGTAGCGGGATCACCTACGAGCAGTACTTC. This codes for CASSLEAGSGITYEQYF.

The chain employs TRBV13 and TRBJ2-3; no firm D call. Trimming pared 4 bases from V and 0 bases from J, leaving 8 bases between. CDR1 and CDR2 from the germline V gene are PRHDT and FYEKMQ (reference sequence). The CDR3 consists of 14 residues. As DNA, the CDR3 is TGTGCCAGCAGCTCCCGGGCTAGCACAGATACGCAGTATTTT. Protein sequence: CASSSRASTDTQYF.

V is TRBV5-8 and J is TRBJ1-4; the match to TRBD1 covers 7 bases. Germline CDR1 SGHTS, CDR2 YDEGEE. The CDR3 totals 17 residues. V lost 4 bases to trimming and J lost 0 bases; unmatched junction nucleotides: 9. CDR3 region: CASSLGTDFATNEKLFF. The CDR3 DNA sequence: TGTGCCAGCAGCCTGGGGACAGACTTTGCAACTAATGAAAAACTGTTTTTT.

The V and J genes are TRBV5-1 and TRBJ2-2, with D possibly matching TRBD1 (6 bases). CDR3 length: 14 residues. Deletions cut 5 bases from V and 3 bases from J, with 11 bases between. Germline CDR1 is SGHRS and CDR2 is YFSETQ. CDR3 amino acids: CASRGGVDTGELFF. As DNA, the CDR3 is TGCGCCAGCAGAGGGGGAGTAGACACCGGGGAGCTGTTTTTT.

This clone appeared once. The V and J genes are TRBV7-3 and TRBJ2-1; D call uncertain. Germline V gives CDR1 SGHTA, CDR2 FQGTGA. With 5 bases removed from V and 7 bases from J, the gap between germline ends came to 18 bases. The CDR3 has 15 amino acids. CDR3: CASSALGLPINEQFF. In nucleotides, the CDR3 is TGTGCCAGCAGCGCCCTAGGCCTCCCTATTAATGAGCAGTTCTTC.

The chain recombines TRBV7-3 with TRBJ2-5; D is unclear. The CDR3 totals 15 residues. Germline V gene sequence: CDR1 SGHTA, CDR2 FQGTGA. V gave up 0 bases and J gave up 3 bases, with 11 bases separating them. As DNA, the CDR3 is TGTGCCAGCAGCTTAACGTCCCAGACCAAAGAGACCCAGTACTTC. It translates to CASSLTSQTKETQYF.

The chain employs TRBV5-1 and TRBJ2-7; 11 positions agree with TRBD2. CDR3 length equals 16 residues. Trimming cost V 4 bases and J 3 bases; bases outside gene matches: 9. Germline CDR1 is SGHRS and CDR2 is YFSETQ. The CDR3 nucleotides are TGCGCCAGCAGCCCCGACACTAGCGGGAGATTCTACGAGCAGTACTTC. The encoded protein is CASSPDTSGRFYEQYF.

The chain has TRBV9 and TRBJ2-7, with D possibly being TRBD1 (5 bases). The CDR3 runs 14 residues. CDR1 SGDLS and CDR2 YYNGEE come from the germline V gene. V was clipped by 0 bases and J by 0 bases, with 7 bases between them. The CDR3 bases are TGTGCCAGCAGCGTAGAAGACAGCTCCTACGAGCAGTACTTC. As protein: CASSVEDSSYEQYF.

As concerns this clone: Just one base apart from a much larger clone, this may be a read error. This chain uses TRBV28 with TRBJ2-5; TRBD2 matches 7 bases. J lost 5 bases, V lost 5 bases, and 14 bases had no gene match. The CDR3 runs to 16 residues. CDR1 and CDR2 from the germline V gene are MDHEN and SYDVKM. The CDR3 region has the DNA TGTGCCAGCAGTGTCAGTGGGGGGGAGTGGGGGGAGACCCAGTACTTC. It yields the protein CASSVSGGEWGETQYF.

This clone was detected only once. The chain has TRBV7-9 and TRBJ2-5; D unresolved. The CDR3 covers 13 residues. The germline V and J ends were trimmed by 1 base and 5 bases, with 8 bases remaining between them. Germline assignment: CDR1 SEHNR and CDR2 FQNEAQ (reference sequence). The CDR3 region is CASSLGVGETQYF. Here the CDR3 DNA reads TGTGCCAGCAGCTTAGGGGTCGGCGAGACCCAGTACTTC.

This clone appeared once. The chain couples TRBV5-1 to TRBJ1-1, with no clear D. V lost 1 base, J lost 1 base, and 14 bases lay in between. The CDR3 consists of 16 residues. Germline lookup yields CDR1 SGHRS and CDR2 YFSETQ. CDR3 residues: CASSLSWVVGNTEAFF. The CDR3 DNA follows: TGCGCCAGCAGCTTGTCCTGGGTGGTGGGGAACACTGAAGCTTTCTTT.